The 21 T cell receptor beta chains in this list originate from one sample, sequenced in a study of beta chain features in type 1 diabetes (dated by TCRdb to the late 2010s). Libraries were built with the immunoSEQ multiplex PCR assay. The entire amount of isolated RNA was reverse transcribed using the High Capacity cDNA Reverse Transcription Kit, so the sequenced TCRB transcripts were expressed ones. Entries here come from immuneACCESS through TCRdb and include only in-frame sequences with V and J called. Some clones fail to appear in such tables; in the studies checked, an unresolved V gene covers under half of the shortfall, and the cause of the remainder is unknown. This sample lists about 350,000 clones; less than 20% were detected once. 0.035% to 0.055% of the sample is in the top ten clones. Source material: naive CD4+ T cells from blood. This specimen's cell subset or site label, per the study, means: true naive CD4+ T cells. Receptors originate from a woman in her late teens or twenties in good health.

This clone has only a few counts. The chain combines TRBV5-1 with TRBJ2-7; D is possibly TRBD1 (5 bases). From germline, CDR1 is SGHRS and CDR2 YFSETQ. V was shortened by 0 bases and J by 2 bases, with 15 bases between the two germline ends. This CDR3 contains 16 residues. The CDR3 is CASSLAYRAGPYEQYF. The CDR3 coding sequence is TGCGCCAGCAGCTTGGCCTACCGGGCAGGGCCCTACGAGCAGTACTTC.

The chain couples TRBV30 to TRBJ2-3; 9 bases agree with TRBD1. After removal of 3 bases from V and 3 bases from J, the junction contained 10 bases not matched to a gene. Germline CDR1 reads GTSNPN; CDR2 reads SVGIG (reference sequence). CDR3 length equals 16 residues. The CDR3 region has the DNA TGTGCCTGGAGCGATCTGACCGGGACAGGGACAGATACGCAGTATTTT. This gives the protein CAWSDLTGTGTDTQYF.

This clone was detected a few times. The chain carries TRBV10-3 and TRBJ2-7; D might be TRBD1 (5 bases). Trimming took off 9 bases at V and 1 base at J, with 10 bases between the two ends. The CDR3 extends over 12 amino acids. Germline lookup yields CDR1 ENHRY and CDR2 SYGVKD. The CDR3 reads CAIGPGSYEQYF. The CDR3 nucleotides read TGTGCCATTGGCCCAGGGTCCTACGAGCAGTACTTC.

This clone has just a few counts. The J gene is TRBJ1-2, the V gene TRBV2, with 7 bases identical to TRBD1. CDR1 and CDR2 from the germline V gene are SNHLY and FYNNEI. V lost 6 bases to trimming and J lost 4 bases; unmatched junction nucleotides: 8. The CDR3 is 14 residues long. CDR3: CASRNDRTGYGYTF. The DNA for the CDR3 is TGTGCCAGCAGAAACGACAGGACAGGCTATGGCTACACCTTC.

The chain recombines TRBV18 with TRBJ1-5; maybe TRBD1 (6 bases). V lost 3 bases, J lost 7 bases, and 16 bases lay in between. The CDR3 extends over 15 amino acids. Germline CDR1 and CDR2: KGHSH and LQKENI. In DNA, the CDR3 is TGTGCCAGCTCACCCCCCGGCACAGGGCGGCAGCCCCAGCATTTT. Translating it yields CASSPPGTGRQPQHF.

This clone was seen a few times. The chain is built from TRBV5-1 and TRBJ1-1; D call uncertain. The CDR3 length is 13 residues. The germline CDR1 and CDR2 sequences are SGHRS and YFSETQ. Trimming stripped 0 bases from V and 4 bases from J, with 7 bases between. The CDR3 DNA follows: TGCGCCAGCAGCTTGGAACTGAGCACTGAAGCTTTCTTT. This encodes CASSLELSTEAFF. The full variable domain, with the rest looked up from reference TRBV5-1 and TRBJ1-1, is KAGVTQTPRYLIKTRGQQVTLSCSPISGHRSVSWYQQTPGQGLQFLFEYFSETQRNKGNFPGRFSGRQFSNSRSEMNVSTLELGDSALYLCASSLELSTEAFFGQGTRLTVV.

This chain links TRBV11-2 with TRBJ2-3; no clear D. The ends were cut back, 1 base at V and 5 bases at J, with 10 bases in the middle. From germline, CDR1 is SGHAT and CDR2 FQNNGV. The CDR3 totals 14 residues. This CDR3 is CASSLVRLRDTQYF. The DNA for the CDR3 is TGTGCCAGCAGCTTAGTCAGGTTACGAGATACGCAGTATTTT.

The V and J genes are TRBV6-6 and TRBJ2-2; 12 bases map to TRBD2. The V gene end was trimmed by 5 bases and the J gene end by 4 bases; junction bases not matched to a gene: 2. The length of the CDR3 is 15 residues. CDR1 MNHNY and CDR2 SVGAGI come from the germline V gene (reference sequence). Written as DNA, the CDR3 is TGTGCCAGCAGTCCGACTAGCGGGGGCACCGGGGAGCTGTTTTTT. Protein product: CASSPTSGGTGELFF.

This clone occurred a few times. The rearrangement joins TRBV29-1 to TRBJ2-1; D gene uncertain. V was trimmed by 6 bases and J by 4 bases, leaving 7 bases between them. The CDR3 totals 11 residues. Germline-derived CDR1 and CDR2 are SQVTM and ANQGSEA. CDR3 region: CSVESYNEQFF. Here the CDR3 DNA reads TGCAGCGTGGAATCGTACAATGAGCAGTTCTTC.

CDR3 loop: CASGLPRGTQYF. CDR3 coding DNA: TGTGCTAGTGGTTTGCCGCGGGGTACGCAGTATTTT. This rearrangement joins TRBV12-5 to TRBJ2-3; D is perhaps TRBD2 (6 bases). This CDR3 is built from 12 residues. Trimming removed 2 bases at V and 8 bases at J, with 8 bases between. Germline CDR1 LGHNT, CDR2 FRNRAP.

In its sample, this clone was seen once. The CDR3 DNA reads as TGTGCCAGCAGGGTGGGGAGGGAACAGCCCCAGCATTTT. Protein product: CASRVGREQPQHF. This chain uses TRBV2 with TRBJ1-5, with D uncertain. Germline V CDR1 and CDR2: SNHLY, FYNNEI. The CDR3 runs 13 residues. Trimming shortened V by 6 bases and J by 7 bases, and 13 bases separated the two germline ends.

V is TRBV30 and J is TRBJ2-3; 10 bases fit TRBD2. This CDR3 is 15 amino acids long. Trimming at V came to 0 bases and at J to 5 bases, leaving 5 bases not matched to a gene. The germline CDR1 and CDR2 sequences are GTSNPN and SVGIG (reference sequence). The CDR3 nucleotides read TGTGCCTGGAGTGTATGGCTAGCGGGGGTAGATACGCAGTATTTT. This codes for CAWSVWLAGVDTQYF.

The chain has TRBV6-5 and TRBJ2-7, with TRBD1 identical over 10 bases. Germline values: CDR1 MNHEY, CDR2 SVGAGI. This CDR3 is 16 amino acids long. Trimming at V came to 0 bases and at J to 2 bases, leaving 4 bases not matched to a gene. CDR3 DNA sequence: TGTGCCAGCAGTTACTCGTACGGACAGGGGGCCTACGAGCAGTACTTC. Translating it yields CASSYSYGQGAYEQYF.

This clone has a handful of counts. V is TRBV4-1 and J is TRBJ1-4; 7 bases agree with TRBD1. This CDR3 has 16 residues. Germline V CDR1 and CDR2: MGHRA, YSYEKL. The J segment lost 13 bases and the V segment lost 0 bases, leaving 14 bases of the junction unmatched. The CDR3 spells CASSQDGTATTGRLFF. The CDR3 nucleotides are TGCGCCAGCAGCCAAGACGGGACAGCCACGACGGGGCGACTGTTTTTT.

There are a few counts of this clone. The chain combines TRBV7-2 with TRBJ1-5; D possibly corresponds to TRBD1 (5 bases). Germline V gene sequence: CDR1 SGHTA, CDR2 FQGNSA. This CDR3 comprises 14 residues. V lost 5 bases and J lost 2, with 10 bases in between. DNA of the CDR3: TGTGCCAGCAGCCTACAACAGGGCAATCAGCCCCAGCATTTT. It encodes CASSLQQGNQPQHF.

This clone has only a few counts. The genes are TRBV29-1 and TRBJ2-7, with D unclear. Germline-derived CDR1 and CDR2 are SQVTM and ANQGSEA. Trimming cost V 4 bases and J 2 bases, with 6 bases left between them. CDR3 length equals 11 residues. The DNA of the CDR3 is TGCAGCGTTGGGCAGACCTACGAGCAGTACTTC. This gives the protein CSVGQTYEQYF.

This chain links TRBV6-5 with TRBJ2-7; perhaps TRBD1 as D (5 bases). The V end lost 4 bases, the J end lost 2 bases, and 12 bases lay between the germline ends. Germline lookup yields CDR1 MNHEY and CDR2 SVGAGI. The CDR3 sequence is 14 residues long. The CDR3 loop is CASSFRQGTYEQYF. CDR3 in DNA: TGTGCCAGCAGTTTCCGTCAGGGAACCTACGAGCAGTACTTC.

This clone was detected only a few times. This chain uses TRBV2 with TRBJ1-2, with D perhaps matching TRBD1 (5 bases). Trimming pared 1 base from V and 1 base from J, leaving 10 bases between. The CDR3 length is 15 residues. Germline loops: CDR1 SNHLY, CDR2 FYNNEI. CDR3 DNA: TGTGCCAGCAGTGAAGAGTCAGGGATTAACTATGGCTACACCTTC. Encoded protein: CASSEESGINYGYTF.

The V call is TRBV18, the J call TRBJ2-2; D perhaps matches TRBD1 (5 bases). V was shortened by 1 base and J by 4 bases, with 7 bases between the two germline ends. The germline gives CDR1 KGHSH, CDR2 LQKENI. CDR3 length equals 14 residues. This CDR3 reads CASSPRTITGELFF. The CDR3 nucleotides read TGTGCCAGCTCACCACGGACAATCACCGGGGAGCTGTTTTTT.

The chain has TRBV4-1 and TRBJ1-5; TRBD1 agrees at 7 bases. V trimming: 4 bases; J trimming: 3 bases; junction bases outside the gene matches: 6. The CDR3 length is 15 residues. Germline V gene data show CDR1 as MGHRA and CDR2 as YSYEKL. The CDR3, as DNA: TGCGCCAGCAGCCTAGTAGGGGGCCTCAATCAGCCCCAGCATTTT. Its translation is CASSLVGGLNQPQHF.

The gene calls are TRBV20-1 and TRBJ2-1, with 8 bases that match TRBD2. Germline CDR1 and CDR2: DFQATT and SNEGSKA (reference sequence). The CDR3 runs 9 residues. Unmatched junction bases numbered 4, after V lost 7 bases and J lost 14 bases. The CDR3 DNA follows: TGCAGTGTTAGCGGGGTCGAGTTCTTC. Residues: CSVSGVEFF.